Sequencing of this TCR beta chain was carried out in a study of blood T cell repertoires in COVID-19. Per the original data handling: Counts of nucleated cells, estimated from reference gene primer amplification, were obtained. The method was immunoSEQ multiplex PCR; TCRdb's version includes in-frame clones alone and lacks a portion of them. Clone size and the V and J calls come from that table; the DNA yielded D and trimming. This sample has over 100,000 clones, with around four fifths found just once. The CDR3 covers 13 residues. Germline values: CDR1 SGDLS, CDR2 YYNGEE. Trimming removed 0 bases from V and 5 bases from J, with 9 bases in between.

V and J are TRBV9 and TRBJ2-7; the D gene is possibly TRBD2 (6 bases). Material for sequencing was peripheral blood. The clonotype originates from a man aged 55 to 70 with active or convalescent COVID-19. Here the CDR3 reads CASSVDGGHEQYF. The CDR3 DNA is TGTGCCAGCAGCGTAGACGGGGGTCACGAGCAGTACTTC. Looking up the rest from reference TRBV9 and TRBJ2-7 gives the full variable domain: DSGVTQTPKHLITATGQRVTLRCSPRSGDLSVYWYQQSLDQGLQFLIQYYNGEERAKGNILERFSAQQFPDLHSELNLSSLELGDSALYFCASSVDGGHEQYFGPGTRLTVT.